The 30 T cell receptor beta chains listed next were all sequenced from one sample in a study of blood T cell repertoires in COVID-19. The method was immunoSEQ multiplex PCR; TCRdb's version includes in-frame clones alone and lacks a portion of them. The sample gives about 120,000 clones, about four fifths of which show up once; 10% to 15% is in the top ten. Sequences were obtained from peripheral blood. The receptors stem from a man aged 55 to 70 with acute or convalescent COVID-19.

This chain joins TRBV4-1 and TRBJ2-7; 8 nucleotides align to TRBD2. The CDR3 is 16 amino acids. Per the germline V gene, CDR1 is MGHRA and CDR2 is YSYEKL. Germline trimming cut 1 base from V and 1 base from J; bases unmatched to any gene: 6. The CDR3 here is CASSQGIAGLSYEQYF. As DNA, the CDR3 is TGCGCCAGCAGCCAAGGTATAGCGGGGCTTTCCTACGAGCAGTACTTC.

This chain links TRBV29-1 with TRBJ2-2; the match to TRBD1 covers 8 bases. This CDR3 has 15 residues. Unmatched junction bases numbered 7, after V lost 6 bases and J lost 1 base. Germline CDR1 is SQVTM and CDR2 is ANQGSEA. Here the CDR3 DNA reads TGCAGCGTCCTCCCCGGGACAGGGAACACCGGGGAGCTGTTTTTT. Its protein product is CSVLPGTGNTGELFF.

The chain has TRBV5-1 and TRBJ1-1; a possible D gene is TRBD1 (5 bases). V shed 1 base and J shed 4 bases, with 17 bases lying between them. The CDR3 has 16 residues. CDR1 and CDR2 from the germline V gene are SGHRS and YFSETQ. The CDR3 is CASSLLGWQGGTEAFF. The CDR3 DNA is TGCGCCAGCAGCTTGTTAGGTTGGCAGGGTGGCACTGAAGCTTTCTTT.

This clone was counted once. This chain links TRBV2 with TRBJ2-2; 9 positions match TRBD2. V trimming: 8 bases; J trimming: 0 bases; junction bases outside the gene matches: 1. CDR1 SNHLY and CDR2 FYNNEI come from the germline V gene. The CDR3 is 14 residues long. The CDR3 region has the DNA TGTGCCAGCGGCGGGAGGGCGAACACCGGGGAGCTGTTTTTT. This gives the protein CASGGRANTGELFF.

The CDR3 region has the DNA TGTGCCAGCACCACCTCAAACAGGGGATTCTATGGCTACACCTTC. The encoded protein is CASTTSNRGFYGYTF. The rearrangement uses TRBV28 and TRBJ1-2; the match to TRBD1 covers 7 bases. This CDR3 is built from 15 residues. The germline V gene encodes CDR1 MDHEN and CDR2 SYDVKM. Unmatched junction bases numbered 12, after V lost 7 bases and J lost 4 bases.

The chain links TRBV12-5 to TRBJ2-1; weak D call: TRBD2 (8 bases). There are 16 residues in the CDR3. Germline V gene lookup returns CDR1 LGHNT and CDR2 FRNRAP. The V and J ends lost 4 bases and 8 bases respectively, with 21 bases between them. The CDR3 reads CASGSRGGDSSHEQFF. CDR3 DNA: TGTGCTAGTGGTTCCCGGGGGGGGGACAGTTCTCATGAGCAGTTCTTC.

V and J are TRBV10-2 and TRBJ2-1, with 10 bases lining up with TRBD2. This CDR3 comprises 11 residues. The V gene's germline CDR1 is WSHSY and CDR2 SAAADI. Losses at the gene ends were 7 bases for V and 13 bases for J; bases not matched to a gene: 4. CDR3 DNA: TGCGCCAGCAAAGGACTAGCGGTTCAGTTCTTC. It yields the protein CASKGLAVQFF.

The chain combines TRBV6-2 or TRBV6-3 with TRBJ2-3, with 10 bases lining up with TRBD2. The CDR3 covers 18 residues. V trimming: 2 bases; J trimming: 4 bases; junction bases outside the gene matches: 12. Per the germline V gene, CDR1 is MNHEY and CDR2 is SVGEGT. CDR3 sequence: CASSYELSAGGGADTQYF. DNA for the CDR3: TGTGCCAGCAGTTACGAACTGTCAGCGGGAGGGGGGGCAGATACGCAGTATTTT.

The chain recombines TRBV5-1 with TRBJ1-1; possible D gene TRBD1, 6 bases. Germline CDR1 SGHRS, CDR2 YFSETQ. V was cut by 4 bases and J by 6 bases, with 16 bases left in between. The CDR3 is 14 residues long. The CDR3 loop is CASSIQGLGPEAFF. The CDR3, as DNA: TGCGCCAGCAGCATACAGGGTTTGGGGCCTGAAGCTTTCTTT.

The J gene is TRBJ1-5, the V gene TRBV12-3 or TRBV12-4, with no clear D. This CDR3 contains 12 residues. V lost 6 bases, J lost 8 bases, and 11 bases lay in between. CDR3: CASRSAAEPQHF. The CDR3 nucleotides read TGTGCCAGCAGGTCCGCAGCGGAGCCCCAGCATTTT.

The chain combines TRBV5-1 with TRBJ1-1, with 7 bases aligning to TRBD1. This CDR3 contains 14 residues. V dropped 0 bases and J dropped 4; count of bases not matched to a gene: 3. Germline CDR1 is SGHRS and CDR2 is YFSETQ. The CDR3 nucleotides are TGCGCCAGCAGCTTGGTAGCAGGGGGCACTGAAGCTTTCTTT. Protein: CASSLVAGGTEAFF.

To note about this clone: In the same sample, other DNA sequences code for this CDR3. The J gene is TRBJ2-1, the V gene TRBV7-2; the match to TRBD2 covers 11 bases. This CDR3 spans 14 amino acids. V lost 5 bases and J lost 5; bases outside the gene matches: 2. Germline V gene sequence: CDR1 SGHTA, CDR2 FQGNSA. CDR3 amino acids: CASSLGLADNEQFF. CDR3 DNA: TGTGCCAGCAGCCTGGGACTAGCGGACAATGAGCAGTTCTTC. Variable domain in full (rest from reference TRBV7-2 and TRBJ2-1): GAGVSQSPSNKVTEKGKDVELRCDPISGHTALYWYRQSLGQGLEFLIYFQGNSAPDKSGLPSDRFSAERTGGSVSTLTIQRTQQEDSAVYLCASSLGLADNEQFFGPGTRLTVL.

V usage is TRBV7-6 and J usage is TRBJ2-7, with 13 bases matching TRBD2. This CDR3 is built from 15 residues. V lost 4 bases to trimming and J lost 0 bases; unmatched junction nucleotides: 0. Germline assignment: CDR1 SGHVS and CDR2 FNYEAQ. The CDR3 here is CASSWTSGSSYEQYF. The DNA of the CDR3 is TGTGCCAGCAGCTGGACTAGCGGGAGCTCCTACGAGCAGTACTTC.

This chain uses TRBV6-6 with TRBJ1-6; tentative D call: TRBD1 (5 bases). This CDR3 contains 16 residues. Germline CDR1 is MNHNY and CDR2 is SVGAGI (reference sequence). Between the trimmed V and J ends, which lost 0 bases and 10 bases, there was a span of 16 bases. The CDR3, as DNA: TGTGCCAGCAGTTACTCCCCCGGGGAGGGGCGGTCACCCCTCCACTTT. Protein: CASSYSPGEGRSPLHF.

The CDR3 region has the DNA TGTGCCACCAGTGATCGGACAGGGGGACTAGCGGGAGAAGAGACCCAGTACTTC. Amino acid sequence: CATSDRTGGLAGEETQYF. The V call is TRBV24-1, the J call TRBJ2-5; 14 nucleotides align to TRBD2. There are 18 residues in the CDR3. Germline CDR1 is KGHDR and CDR2 is SFDVKD. After removal of 3 bases from V and 3 bases from J, the junction contained 8 bases not matched to a gene.

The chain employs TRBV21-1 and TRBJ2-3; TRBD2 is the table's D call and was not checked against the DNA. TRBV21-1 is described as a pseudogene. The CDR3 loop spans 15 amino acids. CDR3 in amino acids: CASSKPSNGSGTQYF. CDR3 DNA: TGTGCCAGCAGCAAGCCTAGCAATGGGTCGGGGACGCAGTATTTT.

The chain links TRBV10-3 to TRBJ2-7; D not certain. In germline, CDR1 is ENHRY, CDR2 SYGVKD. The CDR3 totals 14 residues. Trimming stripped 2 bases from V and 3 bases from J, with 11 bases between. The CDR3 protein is CAISETAGDYEQYF. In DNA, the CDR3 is TGTGCCATCAGTGAGACAGCAGGTGACTACGAGCAGTACTTC.

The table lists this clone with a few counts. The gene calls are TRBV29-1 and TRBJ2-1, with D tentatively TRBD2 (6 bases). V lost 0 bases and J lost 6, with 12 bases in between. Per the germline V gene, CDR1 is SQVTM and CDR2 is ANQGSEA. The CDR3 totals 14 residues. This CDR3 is CSVEDLAAGNEQFF. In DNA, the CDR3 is TGCAGCGTTGAAGATCTTGCAGCGGGCAATGAGCAGTTCTTC.

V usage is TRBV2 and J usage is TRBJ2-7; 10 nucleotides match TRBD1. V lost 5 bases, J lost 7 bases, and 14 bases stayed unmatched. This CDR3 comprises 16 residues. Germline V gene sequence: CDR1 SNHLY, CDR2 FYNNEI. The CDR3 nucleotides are TGTGCCAGCAGTATGAAAGCCGGACAGGGGGGTGGTGAGCAGTACTTC. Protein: CASSMKAGQGGGEQYF.

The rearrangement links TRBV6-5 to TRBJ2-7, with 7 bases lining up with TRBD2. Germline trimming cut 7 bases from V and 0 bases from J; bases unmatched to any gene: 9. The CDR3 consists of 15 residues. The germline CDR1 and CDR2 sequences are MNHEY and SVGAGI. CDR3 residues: CASTTGGEGSYEQYF. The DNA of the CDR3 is TGTGCCAGCACTACGGGGGGTGAGGGCTCCTACGAGCAGTACTTC.

The CDR3 region has the DNA TGCGCCAGCAGCCCCCTTGCAGGCTACAATGAGCAGTTCTTC. This translates into CASSPLAGYNEQFF. The V call is TRBV5-1, the J call TRBJ2-1; D unclear. V was clipped by 4 bases and J by 3 bases, with 11 bases between them. CDR1 is SGHRS, CDR2 YFSETQ, per germline. The CDR3 is 14 amino acids.

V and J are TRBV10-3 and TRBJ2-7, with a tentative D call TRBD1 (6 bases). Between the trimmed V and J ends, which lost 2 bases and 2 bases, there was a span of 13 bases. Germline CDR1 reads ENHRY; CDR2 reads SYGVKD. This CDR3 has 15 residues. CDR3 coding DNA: TGTGCCATCAGTGAGGGTGACAGGACCACCTACGAGCAGTACTTC. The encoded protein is CAISEGDRTTYEQYF.

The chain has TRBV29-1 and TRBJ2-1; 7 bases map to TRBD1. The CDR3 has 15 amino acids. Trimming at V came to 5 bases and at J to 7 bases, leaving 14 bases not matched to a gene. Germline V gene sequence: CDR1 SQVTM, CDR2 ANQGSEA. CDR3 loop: CSVRQGLRLVNEQFF. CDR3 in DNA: TGCAGCGTTCGACAGGGTCTACGTCTAGTGAATGAGCAGTTCTTC.

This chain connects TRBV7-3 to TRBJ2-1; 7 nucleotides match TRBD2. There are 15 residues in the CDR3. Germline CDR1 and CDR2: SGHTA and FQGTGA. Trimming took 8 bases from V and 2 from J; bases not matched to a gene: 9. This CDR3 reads CASGRTGGTYNEQFF. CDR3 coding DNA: TGTGCCAGCGGCAGAACGGGAGGTACCTACAATGAGCAGTTCTTC.

For the CDR3, the DNA is TGCGCCAGCAGTCGGCAGGGGGCCGGGAACGAGCAGTACTTC. This sequence encodes CASSRQGAGNEQYF. This chain joins TRBV5-1 and TRBJ2-7; TRBD1 matches at 8 bases. Germline CDR1 SGHRS, CDR2 YFSETQ. The trim removed 5 bases at V and 5 bases at J, leaving 9 bases unmatched. There are 14 residues in the CDR3.

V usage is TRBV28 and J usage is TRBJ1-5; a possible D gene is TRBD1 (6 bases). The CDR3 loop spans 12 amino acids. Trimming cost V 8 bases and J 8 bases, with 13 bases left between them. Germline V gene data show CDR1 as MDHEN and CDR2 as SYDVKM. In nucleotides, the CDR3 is TGTGCCAGCTTACAGGGCAGCGAGCCCCAGCATTTT. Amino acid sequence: CASLQGSEPQHF.

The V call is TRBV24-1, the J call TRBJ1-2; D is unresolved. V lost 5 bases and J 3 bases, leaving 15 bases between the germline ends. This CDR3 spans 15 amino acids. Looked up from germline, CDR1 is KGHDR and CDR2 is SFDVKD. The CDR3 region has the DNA TGTGCCACCAGTGCTTCGGGGAATAGGGACTATGGCTACACCTTC. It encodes CATSASGNRDYGYTF.

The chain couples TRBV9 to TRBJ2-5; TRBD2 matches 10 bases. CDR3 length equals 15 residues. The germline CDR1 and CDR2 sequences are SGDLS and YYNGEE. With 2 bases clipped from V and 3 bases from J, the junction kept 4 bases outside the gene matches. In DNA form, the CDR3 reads TGTGCCAGCAGCGTGCAGGGGACTAGCGAAGAGACCCAGTACTTC. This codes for CASSVQGTSEETQYF.

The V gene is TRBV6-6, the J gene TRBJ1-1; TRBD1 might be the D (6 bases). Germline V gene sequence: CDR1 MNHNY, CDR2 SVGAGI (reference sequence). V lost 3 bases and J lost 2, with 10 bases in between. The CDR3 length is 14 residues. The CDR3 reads CASSYGGDNTEAFF. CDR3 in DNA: TGTGCCAGCAGTTATGGGGGCGATAACACTGAAGCTTTCTTT.

The CDR3 DNA sequence: TGTGCCAGCAGTCTCCGCCCTCCAGGCAGGGGTAACTATGGCTACACCTTC. It translates to CASSLRPPGRGNYGYTF. The V gene is TRBV6-6, the J gene TRBJ1-2, with a tentative D call TRBD1 (6 bases). Germline CDR1 reads MNHNY; CDR2 reads SVGAGI (reference sequence). V was trimmed by 5 bases and J by 1 base, leaving 20 bases between them. This CDR3 contains 17 residues.